Each of the 6 T cell receptor beta chains below was sequenced from the same sample in a study of blood T cells in healthy people across ages. A second PCR, run for roughly 7 to 12 cycles, used a sample-barcoded 5' primer plus a J-beta primer mix. A single record per CDR3 protein comes from TCRdb applying MiXCR to the 5' RACE reads. Of around 800,000 distinct CDR3 sequences listed, 55% to 65% were seen once; the top ten hold roughly 26%. The sequenced material came from blood. Receptors originate from a young man in good health.

The CDR3 nucleotides are TGTGCCAGCAGCCCCGACAGGGTTAACTATGGCTACACCTTC. It is translated as CASSPDRVNYGYTF. This chain connects TRBV7-2 to TRBJ1-2, with TRBD1 matching 7 bases. The V gene end was trimmed by 5 bases and the J gene end by 1 base; junction bases not matched to a gene: 4. CDR3 length equals 14 residues. Looked up from germline, CDR1 is SGHTA and CDR2 is FQGNSA.

The sample holds a few counts of this clonotype. The V gene is TRBV6-2 or TRBV6-3, the J gene TRBJ2-7; a weak D match, TRBD1 (6 bases). CDR1 is MNHEY and CDR2 is SVGEGT in the germline V gene. The V end was cut by 5 bases, the J end by 0 bases, with 8 bases between. CDR3 length: 13 residues. CDR3 bases: TGTGCCAGCAGTGACAGGCCCTCCTACGAGCAGTACTTC. Its protein is CASSDRPSYEQYF.

The V call is TRBV4-2, the J call TRBJ2-2; perhaps TRBD2 as D (6 bases). CDR1 is LGHNA, CDR2 YNFKEQ, per germline. This CDR3 is 15 amino acids long. V was pared by 1 base and J by 6 bases, with 12 bases between. The CDR3: CASSQGAGPSGELFF. The CDR3 coding sequence is TGTGCCAGCAGCCAAGGGGCGGGGCCCTCCGGGGAGCTGTTTTTT.

J is TRBJ2-2 and V is TRBV6-2 or TRBV6-3, with 7 bases aligning to TRBD2. The CDR3 is 13 amino acids. V trimming: 8 bases; J trimming: 7 bases; junction bases outside the gene matches: 7. Germline CDR1 MNHEY, CDR2 SVGEGT. The CDR3 here is CASAGDSIGELFF. CDR3 sequence (DNA): TGTGCCAGCGCGGGGGATTCTATCGGGGAGCTGTTTTTT.

The chain employs TRBV9 and TRBJ2-1; no clear D. The V end lost 0 bases, the J end lost 0 bases, and 10 bases lay between the germline ends. The V gene's germline CDR1 is SGDLS and CDR2 YYNGEE. The CDR3 has 16 amino acids. CDR3 bases: TGTGCCAGCAGCGTAGTGGACGGTTTCTCCTACAATGAGCAGTTCTTC. Translating it yields CASSVVDGFSYNEQFF.

V gene TRBV6-2 or TRBV6-3 combines with J gene TRBJ2-7, with TRBD1 matching 7 bases. The V gene end was trimmed by 4 bases and the J gene end by 0 bases; junction bases not matched to a gene: 12. This CDR3 spans 17 amino acids. CDR1 and CDR2 (germline): MNHEY, SVGEGT. CDR3 nucleotides: TGTGCCAGCAGTTTACGTCTGACAGGGACCTCCTCCTACGAGCAGTACTTC. Encoded protein: CASSLRLTGTSSYEQYF.